This TCR beta chain is from a study of T cells after yellow fever vaccination. This clonotype has at least ten counts. MiXCR, run by TCRdb on the 5' RACE reads, gives a single entry per CDR3 protein. Of 140,000 to 150,000 distinct CDR3 sequences listed, 5% to 7.5% are singletons. CDR3 length equals 14 residues. Trimming cost V 5 bases and J 4 bases, with 11 bases left between them. The source of this sequence is a man aged 30 to 39 who received the YFV17D yellow fever vaccine. This chain links TRBV12-3 or TRBV12-4 with TRBJ2-2; D is unresolved. Sequenced here: CD4+ T cells sorted from PBMCs, sampled 10 days after the yellow fever booster vaccination. The CDR3 DNA follows: TGTGCCAGCAGTATCTTCCTGGGCACCGGGGAGCTGTTTTTT. This codes for CASSIFLGTGELFF.